A selection of T cell receptor beta chains follows, all from one sample in a study of blood T cell repertoires in COVID-19. The assay was immunoSEQ multiplex PCR, and TCRdb's table has in-frame clones only and misses some. Among some 300,000 clones listed, roughly 91% were seen once. The sequencing sample was made of PBMCs or T cells enriched from blood (not recorded which). The source of these receptors is a woman in her 50s who had been exposed to COVID-19. The CDR3 runs from the conserved cysteine through the conserved F or W. D genes are given only for firm matches. Rows give clone size only sometimes, using once, few, many, or a class for an expanded clone.

TRBV2	-	TRBD2	TRBJ2-1	TGTGCCAGCAAGGCTAGCGGGGGGGCGAATGAGCAGTTCTTC	CASKASGGANEQFF
TRBV19	-	-	TRBJ2-1	TGTGCCAGTGAAAGTGGCAGGGGTTTATACAATGAGCAGTTCTTC	CASESGRGLYNEQFF
TRBV19	-	-	TRBJ2-2	TGTGCCAGTAGTATAGCGCGGGGCAGCGGGGAGCTGTTTTTT	CASSIARGSGELFF
TRBV6-5	-	TRBD1	TRBJ2-7	TGTGCCAGCAGTTACACCAGACAGGGTGAGCAGTACTTC	CASSYTRQGEQYF
TRBV15	-	TRBD1	TRBJ1-3	TGTGCCACCAGCAGAGATCGGACAGGAGATCGAGGAAACACCATATATTTT	CATSRDRTGDRGNTIYF
TRBV3-1/TRBV3-2	-	TRBD1	TRBJ2-1	TGTGCCAGCAGCCAAGGGACAGGGGGGCACAATGAGCAGTTCTTC	CASSQGTGGHNEQFF
TRBV28	few	TRBD1	TRBJ1-3	TGTGCCAGCAGTTCCCGGTGGGACAGGGGTAACACCATATATTTT	CASSSRWDRGNTIYF
TRBV21-1	-	-	TRBJ1-5	TGTGCCAGCAGTCACACAGGGTTATTAGCGCAGCCCCAGCATTTT	CASSHTGLLAQPQHF
TRBV6-5	-	TRBD1	TRBJ2-7	TGTGCCAGCAGCAATACAGGGGGCGCCTACGAGCAGTACTTC	CASSNTGGAYEQYF
TRBV5-1	-	-	TRBJ2-3	TGCGCCAGCAGCTCCAGGAGGACTAGCACAGATACGCAGTATTTT	CASSSRRTSTDTQYF